This T cell receptor (beta chain) was identified during a study of T cell changes during pregnancy in multiple sclerosis. Trimming pared 5 bases from V and 9 bases from J, leaving 17 bases between. The CDR3 runs to 14 residues. Germline V lookup: CDR1 ENHRY, CDR2 SYGVKD. Repertoires were generated with immunoSEQ multiplex PCR, while TCRdb's copy carries only in-frame clones and drops some. The sample lists approximately 52,000 clones, about 90% seen once, with 0.95% to 1.5% in the top ten. This clonotype was sampled from a female donor with multiple sclerosis, enrolled in a pregnancy study. Material: CD4+ T cells from peripheral blood mononuclear cells, obtained in the second trimester of pregnancy. The V gene is TRBV10-3, the J gene TRBJ2-4, with D perhaps TRBD2 (6 bases). The CDR3 loop reads CAISTLRDFGIQYF. The CDR3 coding sequence is TGTGCCATCAGTACGCTCCGGGACTTCGGCATTCAGTACTTC.